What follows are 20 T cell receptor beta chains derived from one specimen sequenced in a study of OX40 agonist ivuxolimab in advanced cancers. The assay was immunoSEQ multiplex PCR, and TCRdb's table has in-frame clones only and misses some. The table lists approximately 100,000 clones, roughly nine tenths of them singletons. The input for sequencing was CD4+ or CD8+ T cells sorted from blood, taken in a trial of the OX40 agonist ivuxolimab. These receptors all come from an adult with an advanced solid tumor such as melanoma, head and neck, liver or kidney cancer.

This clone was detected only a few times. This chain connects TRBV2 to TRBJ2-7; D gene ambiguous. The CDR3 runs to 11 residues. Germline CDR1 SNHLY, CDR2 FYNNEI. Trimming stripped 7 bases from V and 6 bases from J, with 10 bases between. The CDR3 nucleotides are TGTGCCAGCATGAGGTCGGGCGAGCAGTACTTC. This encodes CASMRSGEQYF.

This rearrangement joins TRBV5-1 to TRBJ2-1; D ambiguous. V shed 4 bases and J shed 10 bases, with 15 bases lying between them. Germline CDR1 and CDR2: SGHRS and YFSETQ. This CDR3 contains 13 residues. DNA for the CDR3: TGCGCCAGCAGCCCGGTCCGTCTTAAAGAGCAGTTCTTC. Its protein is CASSPVRLKEQFF.

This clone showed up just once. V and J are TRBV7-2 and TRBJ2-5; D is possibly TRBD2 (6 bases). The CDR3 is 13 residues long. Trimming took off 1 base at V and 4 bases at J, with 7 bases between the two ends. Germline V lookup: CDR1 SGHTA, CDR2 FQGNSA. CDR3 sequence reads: CASSLVGGETQYF. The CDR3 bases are TGTGCCAGCAGCTTAGTCGGGGGAGAGACCCAGTACTTC.

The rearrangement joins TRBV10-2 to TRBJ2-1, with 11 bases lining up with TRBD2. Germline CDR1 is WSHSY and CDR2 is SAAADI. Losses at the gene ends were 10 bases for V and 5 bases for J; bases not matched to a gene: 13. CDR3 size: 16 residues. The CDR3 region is CATLRPGLAEDNEQFF. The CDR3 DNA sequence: TGCGCCACCCTGAGGCCGGGACTAGCGGAAGACAATGAGCAGTTCTTC.

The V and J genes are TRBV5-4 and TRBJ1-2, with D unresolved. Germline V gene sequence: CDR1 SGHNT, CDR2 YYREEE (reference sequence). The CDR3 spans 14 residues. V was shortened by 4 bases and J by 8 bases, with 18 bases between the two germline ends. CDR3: CASSPMVGLGGYTF. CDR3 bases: TGTGCCAGCAGCCCTATGGTAGGTCTGGGCGGCTACACCTTC.

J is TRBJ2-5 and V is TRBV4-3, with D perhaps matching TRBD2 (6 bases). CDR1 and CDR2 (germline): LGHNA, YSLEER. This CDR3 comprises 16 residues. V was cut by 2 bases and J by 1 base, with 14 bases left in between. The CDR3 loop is CASSQKLSGLQETQYF. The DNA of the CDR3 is TGCGCCAGCAGCCAAAAACTAAGCGGGCTCCAAGAGACCCAGTACTTC.

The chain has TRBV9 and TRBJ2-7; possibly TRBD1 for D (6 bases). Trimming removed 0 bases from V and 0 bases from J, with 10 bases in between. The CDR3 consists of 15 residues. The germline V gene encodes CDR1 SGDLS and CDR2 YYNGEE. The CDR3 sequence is CASSVGTASSYEQYF. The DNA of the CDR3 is TGTGCCAGCAGCGTAGGGACAGCCAGCTCCTACGAGCAGTACTTC.

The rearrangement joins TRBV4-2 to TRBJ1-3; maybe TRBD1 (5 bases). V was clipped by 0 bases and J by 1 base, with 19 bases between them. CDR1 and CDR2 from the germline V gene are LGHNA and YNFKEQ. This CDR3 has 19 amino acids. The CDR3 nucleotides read TGTGCCAGCAGCCAAGATCGGAGGGTCCCCAGGGAGTCTGGAAACACCATATATTTT. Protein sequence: CASSQDRRVPRESGNTIYF.

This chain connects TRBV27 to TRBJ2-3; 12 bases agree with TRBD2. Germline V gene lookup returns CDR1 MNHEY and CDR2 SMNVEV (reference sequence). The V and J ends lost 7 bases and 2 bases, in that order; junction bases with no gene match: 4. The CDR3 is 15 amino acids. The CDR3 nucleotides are TGTGCCAGCACCCTAGCGGGAGGGACCACAGATACGCAGTATTTT. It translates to CASTLAGGTTDTQYF.

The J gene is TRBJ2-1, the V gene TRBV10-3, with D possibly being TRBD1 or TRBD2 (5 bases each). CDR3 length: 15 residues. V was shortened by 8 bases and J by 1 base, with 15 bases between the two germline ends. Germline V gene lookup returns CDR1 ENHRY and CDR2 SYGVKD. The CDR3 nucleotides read TGTGCCATCGGCACCGGGACCCAGTCCTACAATGAGCAGTTCTTC. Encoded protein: CAIGTGTQSYNEQFF.

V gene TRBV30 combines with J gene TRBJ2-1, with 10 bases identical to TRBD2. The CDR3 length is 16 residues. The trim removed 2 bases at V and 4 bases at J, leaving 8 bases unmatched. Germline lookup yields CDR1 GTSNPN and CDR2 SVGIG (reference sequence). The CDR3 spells CAWSPRSSGSYNEQFF. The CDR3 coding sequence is TGTGCCTGGAGTCCCCGGTCTAGCGGGAGTTACAATGAGCAGTTCTTC.

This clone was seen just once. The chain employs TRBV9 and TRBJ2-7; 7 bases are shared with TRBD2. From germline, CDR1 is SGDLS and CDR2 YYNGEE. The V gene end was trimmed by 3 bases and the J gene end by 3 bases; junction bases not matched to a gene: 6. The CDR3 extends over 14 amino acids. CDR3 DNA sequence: TGTGCCAGCAGCGGCACTGTAGCGGGCTACGAGCAGTACTTC. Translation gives CASSGTVAGYEQYF. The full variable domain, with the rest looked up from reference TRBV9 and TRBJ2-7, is DSGVTQTPKHLITATGQRVTLRCSPRSGDLSVYWYQQSLDQGLQFLIQYYNGEERAKGNILERFSAQQFPDLHSELNLSSLELGDSALYFCASSGTVAGYEQYFGPGTRLTVT.

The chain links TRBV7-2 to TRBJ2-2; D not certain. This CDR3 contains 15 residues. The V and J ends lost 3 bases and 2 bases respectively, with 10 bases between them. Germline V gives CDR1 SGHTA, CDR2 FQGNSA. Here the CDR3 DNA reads TGTGCCAGCAGCTTGGGCTACGTAAACACCGGGGAGCTGTTTTTT. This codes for CASSLGYVNTGELFF.

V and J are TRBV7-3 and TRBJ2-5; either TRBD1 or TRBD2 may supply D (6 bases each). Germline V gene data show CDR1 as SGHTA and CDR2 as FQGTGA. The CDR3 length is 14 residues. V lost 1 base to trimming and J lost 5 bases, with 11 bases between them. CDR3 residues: CASSLMGGDETQYF. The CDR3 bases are TGTGCCAGCAGCTTAATGGGGGGCGACGAGACCCAGTACTTC.

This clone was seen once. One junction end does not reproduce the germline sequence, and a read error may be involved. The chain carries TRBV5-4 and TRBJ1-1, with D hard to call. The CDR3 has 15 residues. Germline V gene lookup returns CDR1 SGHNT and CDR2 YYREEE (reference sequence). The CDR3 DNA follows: TGCGCGTGTTCCGGGAATAGGATCATGAACACTGAAGCTTTCTTT. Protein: CACSGNRIMNTEAFF.

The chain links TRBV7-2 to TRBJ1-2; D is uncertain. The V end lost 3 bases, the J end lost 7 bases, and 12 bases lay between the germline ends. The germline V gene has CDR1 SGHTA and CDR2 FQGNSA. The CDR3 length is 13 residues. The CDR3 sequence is CASSFISLSGYTF. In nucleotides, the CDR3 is TGTGCCAGCAGCTTTATCAGCTTAAGTGGCTACACCTTC.

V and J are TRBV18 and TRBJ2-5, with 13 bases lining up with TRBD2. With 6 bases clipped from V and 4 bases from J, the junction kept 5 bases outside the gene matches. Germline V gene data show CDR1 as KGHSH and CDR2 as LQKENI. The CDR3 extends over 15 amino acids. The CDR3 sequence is CASSGLAGVSETQYF. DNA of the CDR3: TGTGCCAGCTCCGGACTAGCGGGAGTCTCAGAGACCCAGTACTTC.

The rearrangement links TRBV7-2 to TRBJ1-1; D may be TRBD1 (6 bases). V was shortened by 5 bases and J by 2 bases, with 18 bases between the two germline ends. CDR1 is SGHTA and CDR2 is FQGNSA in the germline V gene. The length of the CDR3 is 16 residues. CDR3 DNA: TGTGCCAGCAGCCCCCCGCGGGGGGCTTCCAACACTGAAGCTTTCTTT. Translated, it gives CASSPPRGASNTEAFF.

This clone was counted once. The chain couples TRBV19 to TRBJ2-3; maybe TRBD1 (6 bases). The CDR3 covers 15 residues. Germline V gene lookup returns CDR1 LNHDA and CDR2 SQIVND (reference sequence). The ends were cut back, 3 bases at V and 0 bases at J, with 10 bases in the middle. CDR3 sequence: CASSIGDISTDTQYF. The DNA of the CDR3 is TGTGCCAGTAGTATTGGGGACATTAGCACAGATACGCAGTATTTT. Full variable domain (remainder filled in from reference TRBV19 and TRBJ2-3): DGGITQSPKYLFRKEGQNVTLSCEQNLNHDAMYWYRQDPGQGLRLIYYSQIVNDFQKGDIAEGYSVSREKKESFPLTVTSAQKNPTAFYLCASSIGDISTDTQYFGPGTRLTVL.

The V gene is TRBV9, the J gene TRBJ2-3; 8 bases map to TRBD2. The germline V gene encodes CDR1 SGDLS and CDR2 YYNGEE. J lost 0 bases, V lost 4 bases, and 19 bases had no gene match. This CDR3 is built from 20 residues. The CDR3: CASSPRGGSGTEMSTDTQYF. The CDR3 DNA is TGTGCCAGCAGCCCTCGGGGGGGGAGCGGGACCGAAATGAGCACAGATACGCAGTATTTT.